Listed here is a single T cell receptor (beta chain). This specimen belongs to a study of OX40 agonist ivuxolimab in advanced cancers. Autoimmune disease history or systemic immunosuppression was exclusionary. Blood specimens came from baseline, cycle 4 day 1, and cycle 7 day 1. Profiling relied on immunoSEQ multiplex PCR, and the TCRdb table lists in-frame clones only, not all of them. The data contain about 63,000 clones, over 75% of them singletons. The source material was CD4+ or CD8+ T cells sorted from blood, sampled in a trial of the OX40 agonist ivuxolimab. This receptor was identified in an adult with an advanced solid tumor such as melanoma, head and neck, liver or kidney cancer.

In DNA, the CDR3 is TGTGCCAGCAGTTTCGTACAGCATGAAGCTTTCTTT. Translation: CASSFVQHEAFF. The J gene is TRBJ1-1, the V gene TRBV28; D is uncertain. The CDR3 totals 12 residues. V lost 3 bases to trimming and J lost 7 bases, with 9 bases between them. Germline CDR1 MDHEN, CDR2 SYDVKM. Variable domain in full (rest from reference TRBV28 and TRBJ1-1): DVKVTQSSRYLVKRTGEKVFLECVQDMDHENMFWYRQDPGLGLRLIYFSYDVKMKEKGDIPEGYSVSREKKERFSLILESASTNQTSMYLCASSFVQHEAFFGQGTRLTVV.